The 18 T cell receptor beta chains listed next were all sequenced from one sample in a study of T-cell reconstitution after alpha-beta-depleted transplantation in children. Unique molecular identifiers were incorporated when the TCRbeta library was constructed. One entry per CDR3 protein results from TCRdb running MiXCR on the PCR reads. The sample lists some 350,000 distinct CDR3 sequences, 10% occurring once. The sequencing used PBMCs from the stem cell graft donor, collected from the stem cell graft. These TCRs come from a human donor who donated a stem cell graft to a child with acute lymphoblastic leukemia.

This clonotype has a count of ten or more. The chain has TRBV6-2 or TRBV6-3 and TRBJ2-2, with 8 bases identical to TRBD2. The V gene's germline CDR1 is MNHEY and CDR2 SVGEGT. The length of the CDR3 is 18 residues. V gave up 5 bases and J gave up 0 bases; unmatched junction bases: 11. The CDR3 reads CASSRKGPTSANTGELFF. The CDR3 nucleotides read TGTGCCAGCAGTCGGAAGGGACCGACTAGCGCGAACACCGGGGAGCTGTTTTTT.

There are a few counts of this clonotype. The chain joins TRBV11-1 to TRBJ2-2; 7 bases match TRBD2. Trimming at V came to 1 base and at J to 0 bases, leaving 8 bases not matched to a gene. This CDR3 region has 18 residues. Germline CDR1 is SGHAT and CDR2 is FQDESV (reference sequence). The CDR3 DNA reads as TGTGCCAGCAGCTTAGTTTCCTTGAGCGGGACGAACACCGGGGAGCTGTTTTTT. It codes for CASSLVSLSGTNTGELFF. Combining the CDR3 with reference TRBV11-1 and TRBJ2-2 gives the whole variable domain EAEVAQSPRYKITEKSQAVAFWCDPISGHATLYWYRQILGQGPELLVQFQDESVVDDSQLPKDRFSAERLKGVDSTLKIQPAELGDSAMYLCASSLVSLSGTNTGELFFGEGSRLTVL.

The rearrangement uses TRBV3-1 and TRBJ2-1; weak D call: TRBD2 (5 bases). The ends were cut back, 0 bases at V and 6 bases at J, with 12 bases in the middle. Germline V CDR1 and CDR2: LGHDT, YNNKEL (reference sequence). The CDR3 loop spans 15 amino acids. The chain's CDR3 is CASSQDLSLANEQFF. The CDR3 DNA reads TGTGCCAGCAGCCAAGATTTGAGCCTAGCCAATGAGCAGTTCTTC.

J is TRBJ2-7 and V is TRBV3-1; D gene uncertain. The CDR3 extends over 15 amino acids. Germline V gives CDR1 LGHDT, CDR2 YNNKEL (reference sequence). Trimming stripped 0 bases from V and 5 bases from J, with 14 bases between. CDR3 sequence: CASSQDLGKLDEQYF. DNA for the CDR3: TGTGCCAGCAGCCAAGACCTGGGCAAACTCGACGAGCAGTACTTC.

This clonotype has a handful of counts. The rearrangement joins TRBV4-1 to TRBJ2-5; D remains ambiguous. Trimming took 1 base from V and 4 from J, leaving 16 bases between them. CDR1 MGHRA and CDR2 YSYEKL come from the germline V gene. This CDR3 has 16 amino acids. The CDR3: CASSQGPVRSAETQYF. The DNA of the CDR3 is TGCGCCAGCAGCCAAGGCCCAGTCAGATCGGCAGAGACCCAGTACTTC.

This clonotype turned up a few times. This chain links TRBV9 with TRBJ1-2; maybe TRBD1 (5 bases). The V end lost 3 bases, the J end lost 6 bases, and 21 bases lay between the germline ends. CDR1 SGDLS and CDR2 YYNGEE come from the germline V gene. CDR3 length equals 16 residues. The CDR3 is CASSAPRRGGNNGYTF. The CDR3 DNA follows: TGTGCCAGCAGCGCCCCCCGACGTGGGGGGAACAATGGCTACACCTTC.

This clonotype was found many times. V gene TRBV29-1 combines with J gene TRBJ2-1, with TRBD2 matching over 9 bases. This CDR3 region has 15 residues. V gave up 2 bases and J gave up 6 bases; unmatched junction bases: 8. Germline V gene sequence: CDR1 SQVTM, CDR2 ANQGSEA. This CDR3 reads CSVEWGLAGINEQFF. As DNA, the CDR3 is TGCAGCGTTGAATGGGGTCTAGCGGGGATCAATGAGCAGTTCTTC.

This clonotype was detected ten times or more. This chain uses TRBV12-3 or TRBV12-4 with TRBJ2-1, with TRBD2 matching 8 bases. Trimming took 3 bases from V and 0 from J; bases not matched to a gene: 10. The CDR3 length is 18 residues. CDR3 loop: CASSFGASGQSSYNEQFF. DNA for the CDR3: TGTGCCAGCAGTTTCGGGGCTAGCGGGCAGAGCTCCTACAATGAGCAGTTCTTC.

This clonotype appeared a few times. In DNA form, the CDR3 reads TGCGCCAGCAGCCAATTGGGACAAACTGGGGAGACCCAGTACTTC. Amino acids: CASSQLGQTGETQYF. This rearrangement joins TRBV4-1 to TRBJ2-5, with TRBD1 as a possible D gene (6 bases). Trimming stripped 2 bases from V and 5 bases from J, with 15 bases between. The length of the CDR3 is 15 residues. Germline V lookup: CDR1 MGHRA, CDR2 YSYEKL.

This clonotype was seen ten or more times. CDR3 loop: CSAGGGGEYEQFF. CDR3 coding DNA: TGCAGCGCCGGCGGGGGCGGGGAGTACGAGCAGTTCTTC. V gene TRBV29-1 combines with J gene TRBJ2-1; D might be TRBD2 (7 bases). Germline V CDR1 and CDR2: SQVTM, ANQGSEA. V was pared by 7 bases and J by 10 bases, with 20 bases between. The CDR3 runs 13 residues.

This clonotype has only a few counts. The V gene is TRBV12-3 or TRBV12-4, the J gene TRBJ2-7; D is uncertain. The CDR3 is 13 residues long. V was clipped by 3 bases and J by 7 bases, with 13 bases between them. Here the CDR3 reads CASSFYPDGEQYF. The CDR3 nucleotides read TGTGCCAGCAGTTTTTACCCTGACGGTGAGCAGTACTTC.

This chain uses TRBV5-1 with TRBJ2-1; D is possibly TRBD2 (6 bases). With 4 bases removed from V and 0 bases from J, the gap between germline ends came to 8 bases. This CDR3 comprises 14 residues. CDR1 and CDR2 from the germline V gene are SGHRS and YFSETQ. CDR3 sequence reads: CASSDGSSYNEQFF. CDR3 sequence (DNA): TGCGCCAGCAGCGACGGGAGCTCCTACAATGAGCAGTTCTTC.

This clonotype was seen a handful of times. The chain links TRBV4-1 to TRBJ2-1; TRBD2 aligns across 13 bases. The CDR3 covers 18 residues. Trimming took 0 bases from V and 5 from J; bases not matched to a gene: 7. CDR1 and CDR2 (germline): MGHRA, YSYEKL. CDR3 protein: CASSQDPTLAGGDNEQFF. The CDR3 coding sequence is TGCGCCAGCAGCCAAGACCCCACACTAGCGGGAGGGGACAATGAGCAGTTCTTC.

Of note for this clonotype: This may come from a read error, since a much larger clone is one base off. The chain carries TRBV6-6 and TRBJ2-2; 7 bases map to TRBD1. CDR1 and CDR2 (germline): MNHNY, SVGAGI (reference sequence). This CDR3 is 13 amino acids long. CDR3 sequence: CPSRPQGAGELFF. The DNA for the CDR3 is TGTCCCAGCAGGCCTCAGGGGGCCGGGGAGCTGTTTTTT.

This sequence joins TRBV4-1 and TRBJ1-2; 10 nucleotides agree with TRBD1. There are 15 residues in the CDR3. The ends lost 4 bases at V and 8 bases at J; junction bases unmatched: 10. From germline, CDR1 is MGHRA and CDR2 YSYEKL. CDR3 sequence (DNA): TGCGCCAGCAGCCCCCGGGACAGGGGAGGTTGGGGCTACACCTTC. Residues: CASSPRDRGGWGYTF.

V gene TRBV12-3 or TRBV12-4 combines with J gene TRBJ1-1; D might be TRBD1 (5 bases). The CDR3 length is 14 residues. With 4 bases removed from V and 4 bases from J, the gap between germline ends came to 13 bases. The CDR3 DNA reads TGTGCCAGCAGTTCCGGGGGGAGCCTCACTGAAGCTTTCTTT. Residues: CASSSGGSLTEAFF.

This clonotype was seen a few times. The V and J genes are TRBV7-6 and TRBJ2-1; 7 bases agree with TRBD2. V shed 0 bases and J 1 base; nucleotides not matched to a gene: 9. Germline loops: CDR1 SGHVS, CDR2 FNYEAQ. This CDR3 region has 18 residues. The CDR3 bases are TGTGCCAGCAGCTTAGCGCAGGCTAGCGGTTATTCCTACAATGAGCAGTTCTTC. This gives the protein CASSLAQASGYSYNEQFF. Supplemented by reference TRBV7-6 and TRBJ2-1, the full variable domain reads GAGVSQSPRYKVTKRGQDVALRCDPISGHVSLYWYRQALGQGPEFLTYFNYEAQQDKSGLPNDRFSAERPEGSISTLTIQRTEQRDSAMYRCASSLAQASGYSYNEQFFGPGTRLTVL.

This clonotype was counted a few times. V and J are TRBV5-1 and TRBJ2-7; no firm D call. Germline lookup yields CDR1 SGHRS and CDR2 YFSETQ. This CDR3 region has 14 residues. Between the trimmed V and J ends, which lost 5 bases and 2 bases, there was a span of 14 bases. The CDR3 sequence: CASSPATYTYEQYF. The CDR3 DNA is TGCGCCAGCAGTCCTGCGACTTATACCTACGAGCAGTACTTC.